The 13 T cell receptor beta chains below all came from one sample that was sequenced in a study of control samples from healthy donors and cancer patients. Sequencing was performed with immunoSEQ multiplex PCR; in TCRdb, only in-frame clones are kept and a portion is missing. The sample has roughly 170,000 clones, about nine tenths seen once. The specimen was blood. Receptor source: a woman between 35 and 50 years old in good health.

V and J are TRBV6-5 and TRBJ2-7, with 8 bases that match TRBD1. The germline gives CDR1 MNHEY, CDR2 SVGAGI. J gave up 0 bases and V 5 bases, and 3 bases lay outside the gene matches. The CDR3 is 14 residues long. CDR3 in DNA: TGTGCCAGCAGTATAGACAGGGGCTCCTACGAGCAGTACTTC. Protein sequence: CASSIDRGSYEQYF.

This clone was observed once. The CDR3: CASSWGSQSSRTGELFF. DNA for the CDR3: TGCGCCAGCAGCTGGGGTTCGCAGTCGTCGAGAACCGGGGAGCTGTTTTTT. The rearrangement joins TRBV5-1 to TRBJ2-2; D is unclear. The germline V gene has CDR1 SGHRS and CDR2 YFSETQ. This CDR3 is built from 17 residues. With 3 bases removed from V and 5 bases from J, the gap between germline ends came to 20 bases.

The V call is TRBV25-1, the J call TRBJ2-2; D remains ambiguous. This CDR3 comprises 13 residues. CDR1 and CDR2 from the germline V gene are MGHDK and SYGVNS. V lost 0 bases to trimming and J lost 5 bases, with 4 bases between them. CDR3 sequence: CASSEYATGELFF. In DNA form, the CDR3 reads TGTGCCAGCAGTGAATATGCGACCGGGGAGCTGTTTTTT.

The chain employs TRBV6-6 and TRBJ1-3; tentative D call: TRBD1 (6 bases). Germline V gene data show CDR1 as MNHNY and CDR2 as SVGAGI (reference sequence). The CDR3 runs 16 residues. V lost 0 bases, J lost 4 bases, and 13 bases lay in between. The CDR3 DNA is TGTGCCAGCAGTTACTCGGGGGCATCGGACGGAAACACCATATATTTT. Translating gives CASSYSGASDGNTIYF.

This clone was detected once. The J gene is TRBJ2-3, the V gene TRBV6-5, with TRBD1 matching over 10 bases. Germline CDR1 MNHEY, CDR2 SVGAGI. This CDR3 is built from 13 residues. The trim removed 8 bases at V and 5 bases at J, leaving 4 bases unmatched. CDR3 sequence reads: CASEGTGVDTQYF. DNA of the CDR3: TGTGCCAGCGAGGGGACAGGGGTAGATACGCAGTATTTT.

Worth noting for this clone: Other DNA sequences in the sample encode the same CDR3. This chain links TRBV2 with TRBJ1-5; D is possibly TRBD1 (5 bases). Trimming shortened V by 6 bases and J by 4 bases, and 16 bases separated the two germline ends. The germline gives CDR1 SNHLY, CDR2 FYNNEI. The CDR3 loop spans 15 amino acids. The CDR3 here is CASRDRDSPNQPQHF. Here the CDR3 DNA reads TGTGCCAGCAGAGACCGAGACAGTCCGAATCAGCCCCAGCATTTT.

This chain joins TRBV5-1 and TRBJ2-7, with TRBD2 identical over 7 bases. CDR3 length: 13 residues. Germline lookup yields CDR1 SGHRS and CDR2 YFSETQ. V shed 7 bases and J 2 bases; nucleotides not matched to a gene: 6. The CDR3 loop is CASGGAGAYEQYF. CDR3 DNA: TGCGCCAGCGGAGGGGCGGGGGCCTACGAGCAGTACTTC.

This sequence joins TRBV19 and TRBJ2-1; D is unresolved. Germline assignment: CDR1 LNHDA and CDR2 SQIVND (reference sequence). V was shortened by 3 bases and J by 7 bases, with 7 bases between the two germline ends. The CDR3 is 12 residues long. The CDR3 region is CASSIFHNEQFF. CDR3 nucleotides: TGTGCCAGTAGTATTTTCCATAATGAGCAGTTCTTC.

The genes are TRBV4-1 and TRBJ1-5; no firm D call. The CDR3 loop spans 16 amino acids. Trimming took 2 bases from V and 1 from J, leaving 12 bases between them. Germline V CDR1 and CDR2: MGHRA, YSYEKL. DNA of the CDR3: TGCGCCAGCAGCCAATTAGGTGACGGGAGCAATCAGCCCCAGCATTTT. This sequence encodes CASSQLGDGSNQPQHF.

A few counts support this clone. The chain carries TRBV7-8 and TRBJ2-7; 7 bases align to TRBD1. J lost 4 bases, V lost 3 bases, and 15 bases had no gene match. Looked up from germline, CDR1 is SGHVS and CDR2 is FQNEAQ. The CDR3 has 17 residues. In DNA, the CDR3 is TGTGCCAGCAGCTTTAGAACGCCGGGACAGAGGGGATACGAGCAGTACTTC. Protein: CASSFRTPGQRGYEQYF. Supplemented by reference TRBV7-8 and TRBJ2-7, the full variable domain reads GAGVSQSPRYKVAKRGQDVALRCDPISGHVSLFWYQQALGQGPEFLTYFQNEAQLDKSGLPSDRFFAERPEGSVSTLKIQRTQQEDSAVYLCASSFRTPGQRGYEQYFGPGTRLTVT.

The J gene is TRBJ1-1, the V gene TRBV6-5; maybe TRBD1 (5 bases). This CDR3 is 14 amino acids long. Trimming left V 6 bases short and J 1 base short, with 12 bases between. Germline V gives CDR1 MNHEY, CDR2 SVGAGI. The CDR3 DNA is TGTGCCAGCAGAAAACAGGAGGAGAACACTGAAGCTTTCTTT. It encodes CASRKQEENTEAFF.

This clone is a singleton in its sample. CDR3 loop: CASRRGGRGETQYF. The CDR3 DNA reads TGCGCCAGCCGTAGGGGGGGCCGGGGAGAGACCCAGTACTTC. The gene calls are TRBV4-1 and TRBJ2-5; D possibly corresponds to TRBD2 (7 bases). The germline gives CDR1 MGHRA, CDR2 YSYEKL. The CDR3 contains 14 residues. V lost 8 bases and J lost 4, with 17 bases in between.

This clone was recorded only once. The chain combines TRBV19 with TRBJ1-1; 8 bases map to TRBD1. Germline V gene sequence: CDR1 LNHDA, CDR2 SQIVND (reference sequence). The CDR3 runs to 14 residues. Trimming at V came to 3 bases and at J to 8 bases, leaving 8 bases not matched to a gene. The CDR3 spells CASSIPGQGLEAFF. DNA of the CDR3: TGTGCCAGTAGTATTCCCGGACAGGGCTTGGAAGCTTTCTTT.